Following are 25 T cell receptor beta chains from one sample sequenced in a study of T cell changes during pregnancy in multiple sclerosis (dated by TCRdb to between 2018 and 2021). The library was made by the immunoSEQ multiplex PCR assay. TCRdb re-hosts the immuneACCESS table, in-frame sequences only. Its copies lack some clones; in the studies checked, an unresolved V gene accounts for under half of them, and the cause for the rest is not known. The table for this sample lists roughly 57,000 clones; 80% to 90% of them were counted only once. The ten most abundant clones make up around 2.3% of the sample. Sequences were derived from peripheral blood, sampled in the first trimester of pregnancy. The receptors stem from a female donor with multiple sclerosis, enrolled in a pregnancy study.

This clone has just a few counts. This CDR3 is CASSLMSSYNEQFF. The CDR3 nucleotides are TGTGCCAGCAGTTTAATGAGCTCCTACAATGAGCAGTTCTTC. This sequence joins TRBV27 and TRBJ2-1; D not resolved. V lost 2 bases and J 0 bases, leaving 5 bases between the germline ends. CDR1 is MNHEY, CDR2 SMNVEV, per germline (reference sequence). This CDR3 is 14 amino acids long.

The rearrangement links TRBV7-2 to TRBJ2-1, with a weak D call TRBD1 (6 bases). The CDR3 spans 16 residues. Per germline, CDR1 SGHTA and CDR2 FQGNSA. V dropped 5 bases and J dropped 0 bases, with 14 bases sitting between them. CDR3 amino acids: CASSIPTGSSYNEQFF. The CDR3 DNA is TGTGCCAGCAGCATCCCAACAGGGAGCTCCTACAATGAGCAGTTCTTC.

The rearrangement links TRBV27 to TRBJ1-1, with D perhaps TRBD1 (5 bases). Trimming removed 0 bases from V and 0 bases from J, with 14 bases in between. CDR1 is MNHEY, CDR2 SMNVEV, per germline (reference sequence). The CDR3 is made up of 17 amino acids. In DNA form, the CDR3 reads TGTGCCAGCAGTTTATCAGCTGGCCAGGGAATGAACACTGAAGCTTTCTTT. It encodes CASSLSAGQGMNTEAFF.

This clone has only a few counts. This rearrangement joins TRBV7-9 to TRBJ1-1; tentatively, D is TRBD1 (5 bases). The CDR3 is 14 amino acids. Looked up from germline, CDR1 is SEHNR and CDR2 is FQNEAQ (reference sequence). Trimming took 0 bases from V and 4 from J, leaving 9 bases between them. This CDR3 is CASSLALGPTEAFF. In nucleotides, the CDR3 is TGTGCCAGCAGCTTAGCATTGGGGCCCACTGAAGCTTTCTTT.

The chain links TRBV6-5 to TRBJ1-3; unclear D gene. Germline-derived CDR1 and CDR2 are MNHEY and SVGAGI. The CDR3 covers 14 residues. V was shortened by 6 bases and J by 0 bases, with 9 bases between the two germline ends. CDR3 nucleotides: TGTGCCAGCAGGGATACTAACTCTGGAAACACCATATATTTT. This sequence encodes CASRDTNSGNTIYF.

The chain employs TRBV7-2 and TRBJ1-1; TRBD1 matches 8 bases. This CDR3 region has 13 residues. V lost 6 bases and J lost 5; bases outside the gene matches: 5. Germline-derived CDR1 and CDR2 are SGHTA and FQGNSA. The CDR3 DNA is TGTGCCAGCAGTGCAGGACAGGGAACTGAAGCTTTCTTT. Amino acid sequence: CASSAGQGTEAFF.

The V and J genes are TRBV6-1 and TRBJ1-3; the match to TRBD1 covers 7 bases. The CDR3 loop spans 15 amino acids. Losses at the gene ends were 4 bases for V and 4 bases for J; bases not matched to a gene: 7. Germline-derived CDR1 and CDR2 are MNHNS and SASEGT. CDR3 nucleotides: TGTGCCAGCAGTGCGCACAGGGGCTCGGGAAACACCATATATTTT. This codes for CASSAHRGSGNTIYF.

This CDR3 reads CSAGTSAQETQYF. For the CDR3, the DNA is TGCAGCGCAGGGACTAGCGCTCAAGAGACCCAGTACTTC. The rearrangement links TRBV29-1 to TRBJ2-5, with TRBD2 matching over 10 bases. CDR1 and CDR2 (germline): SQVTM, ANQGSEA. V dropped 7 bases and J dropped 2; count of bases not matched to a gene: 4. The CDR3 sequence is 13 residues long.

This clone was found a few times. The CDR3 bases are TGTGCCAGTAGAACGGTATACACTGAAGCTTTCTTT. Its protein is CASRTVYTEAFF. The rearrangement joins TRBV19 to TRBJ1-1, with D uncertain. The germline CDR1 and CDR2 sequences are LNHDA and SQIVND (reference sequence). CDR3 length: 12 residues. Trimming left V 6 bases short and J 3 bases short, with 8 bases between.

The CDR3: CASSLMASGANVLTF. CDR3 DNA sequence: TGTGCCAGCAGTTTAATGGCCTCTGGGGCCAACGTCCTGACTTTC. The chain joins TRBV27 to TRBJ2-6; no clear D gene. Germline loops: CDR1 MNHEY, CDR2 SMNVEV (reference sequence). The CDR3 contains 15 residues. V was trimmed by 2 bases and J by 0 bases, leaving 5 bases between them.

The rearrangement links TRBV30 to TRBJ1-6; no definite D call. There are 13 residues in the CDR3. The V gene's germline CDR1 is GTSNPN and CDR2 SVGIG (reference sequence). Trimming shortened V by 7 bases and J by 9 bases, and 16 bases separated the two germline ends. The CDR3 nucleotides are TGTGCCTCAAACAGTGACAACGGTTCACCCCTCCACTTT. It yields the protein CASNSDNGSPLHF.

The rearrangement uses TRBV30 and TRBJ1-5; D remains unclear. The CDR3 consists of 12 residues. Per germline, CDR1 GTSNPN and CDR2 SVGIG (reference sequence). V lost 2 bases and J lost 6, with 8 bases in between. The DNA for the CDR3 is TGTGCCTGGAGTCACATAAGTCAGCCCCAGCATTTT. This translates into CAWSHISQPQHF.

This sequence joins TRBV9 and TRBJ2-6; 7 nucleotides match TRBD1. The trim removed 6 bases at V and 0 bases at J, leaving 9 bases unmatched. Looked up from germline, CDR1 is SGDLS and CDR2 is YYNGEE. This CDR3 has 17 amino acids. The CDR3 region has the DNA TGTGCCAGCACCCCCCTGGGACAGATCTCTGGGGCCAACGTCCTGACTTTC. It translates to CASTPLGQISGANVLTF.

The CDR3 nucleotides are TGTGCCAGCAGTTCAGATAGGACTGAATTTAGCTATGGCTACACCTTC. Translated, it gives CASSSDRTEFSYGYTF. V and J are TRBV2 and TRBJ1-2; D call uncertain. Looked up from germline, CDR1 is SNHLY and CDR2 is FYNNEI. Trimming removed 5 bases from V and 4 bases from J, with 20 bases in between. This CDR3 region has 16 residues.

V gene TRBV4-2 combines with J gene TRBJ2-1; weak D call: TRBD2 (6 bases). The germline CDR1 and CDR2 sequences are LGHNA and YNFKEQ. This CDR3 is built from 21 residues. The ends were cut back, 3 bases at V and 4 bases at J, with 31 bases in the middle. The CDR3 is CASSQALQRRGNEAGYNEQFF. The CDR3 DNA follows: TGTGCCAGCAGCCAGGCCCTTCAGCGGCGGGGCAATGAAGCTGGGTACAATGAGCAGTTCTTC.

This chain joins TRBV5-6 and TRBJ2-3, with 7 bases matching TRBD2. V gave up 1 base and J gave up 2 bases; unmatched junction bases: 7. Germline CDR1 SGHDT, CDR2 YYEEEE. This CDR3 is 16 amino acids long. The CDR3 nucleotides read TGTGCCAGCAGCTTGAATCGACTAGCTAACACAGATACGCAGTATTTT. Its translation is CASSLNRLANTDTQYF.

V and J are TRBV6-5 and TRBJ2-7; TRBD1 aligns across 7 bases. Germline CDR1 is MNHEY and CDR2 is SVGAGI. V trimming: 6 bases; J trimming: 0 bases; junction bases outside the gene matches: 8. The CDR3 sequence is 15 residues long. The CDR3 spells CASRDGGTASYEQYF. The CDR3 DNA follows: TGTGCCAGCAGAGACGGTGGGACAGCCTCCTACGAGCAGTACTTC.

The chain employs TRBV5-1 and TRBJ2-3; 7 nucleotides agree with TRBD2. The CDR3 length is 15 residues. Looked up from germline, CDR1 is SGHRS and CDR2 is YFSETQ. V dropped 7 bases and J dropped 3; count of bases not matched to a gene: 11. The CDR3 reads CASQGGSLATDTQYF. DNA for the CDR3: TGCGCCAGCCAGGGAGGGAGCCTGGCGACAGATACGCAGTATTTT.

This rearrangement joins TRBV10-3 to TRBJ1-4; D is undetermined. Trimming shortened V by 7 bases and J by 0 bases, and 9 bases separated the two germline ends. This CDR3 is 14 amino acids long. Germline V gene data show CDR1 as ENHRY and CDR2 as SYGVKD. The CDR3 coding sequence is TGTGCCATCAAGGCTCAGGCAACTAATGAAAAACTGTTTTTT. Its protein product is CAIKAQATNEKLFF.

The chain recombines TRBV6-1 with TRBJ1-2, with unresolved D. Trimming pared 0 bases from V and 0 bases from J, leaving 8 bases between. Germline values: CDR1 MNHNS, CDR2 SASEGT. This CDR3 comprises 15 residues. CDR3 in amino acids: CASSEAANSNYGYTF. The CDR3 coding sequence is TGTGCCAGCAGTGAAGCCGCCAACTCTAACTATGGCTACACCTTC.

The chain recombines TRBV6-5 with TRBJ1-4, with TRBD1 matching 7 bases. Germline values: CDR1 MNHEY, CDR2 SVGAGI. J was trimmed by 10 bases and V by 5 bases; bases with no gene match: 7. The CDR3 length is 13 residues. The CDR3 sequence: CASSREQGRKLFF. As DNA, the CDR3 is TGTGCCAGCAGTCGAGAACAGGGGCGAAAACTGTTTTTT.

The chain couples TRBV30 to TRBJ2-5; 7 nucleotides line up with TRBD2. The J call may be faulty, since TRBJ2-7 better matches the DNA end. CDR1 GTSNPN and CDR2 SVGIG come from the germline V gene (reference sequence). This CDR3 has 13 residues. In nucleotides, the CDR3 is TGTGCCTGGAGTAGCGGGGTTTCTAACGAGCAGTACTTC. This encodes CAWSSGVSNEQYF.

The V gene is TRBV7-2, the J gene TRBJ2-5, with TRBD2 matching 7 bases. The CDR3 extends over 14 amino acids. Germline values: CDR1 SGHTA, CDR2 FQGNSA. J gave up 7 bases and V 5 bases, and 10 bases lay outside the gene matches. The CDR3 nucleotides are TGTGCCAGCAGCCTCGCCGAGGGCGGGGGGACCCAGTACTTC. Encoded protein: CASSLAEGGGTQYF.

This clone was observed a handful of times. This rearrangement joins TRBV19 to TRBJ1-1, with 7 positions matching TRBD1. This CDR3 has 13 amino acids. Germline CDR1 is LNHDA and CDR2 is SQIVND (reference sequence). The V gene end was trimmed by 6 bases and the J gene end by 3 bases; junction bases not matched to a gene: 4. CDR3 region: CASSPDRDTEAFF. DNA for the CDR3: TGTGCCAGTAGCCCAGACAGGGACACTGAAGCTTTCTTT.

The V gene is TRBV30, the J gene TRBJ2-1; 7 bases agree with TRBD2. This CDR3 spans 12 amino acids. The germline CDR1 and CDR2 sequences are GTSNPN and SVGIG (reference sequence). The V segment lost 4 bases and the J segment 6 bases; nucleotides outside the gene matches: 3. The CDR3 loop reads CAWMGGGNEQFF. The CDR3 DNA follows: TGTGCCTGGATGGGGGGGGGCAATGAGCAGTTCTTC.